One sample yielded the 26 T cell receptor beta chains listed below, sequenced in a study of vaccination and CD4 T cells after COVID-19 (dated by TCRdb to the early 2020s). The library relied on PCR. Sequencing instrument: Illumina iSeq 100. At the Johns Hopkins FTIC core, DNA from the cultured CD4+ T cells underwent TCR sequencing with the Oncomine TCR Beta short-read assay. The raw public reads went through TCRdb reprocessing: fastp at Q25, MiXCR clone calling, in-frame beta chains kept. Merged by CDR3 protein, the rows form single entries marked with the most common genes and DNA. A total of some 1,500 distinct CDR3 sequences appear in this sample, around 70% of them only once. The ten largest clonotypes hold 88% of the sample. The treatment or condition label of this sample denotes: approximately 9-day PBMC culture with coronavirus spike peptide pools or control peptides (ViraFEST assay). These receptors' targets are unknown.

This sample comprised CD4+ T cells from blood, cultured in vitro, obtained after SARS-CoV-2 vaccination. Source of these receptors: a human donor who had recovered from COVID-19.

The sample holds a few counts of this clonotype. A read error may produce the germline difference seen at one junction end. The CDR3 DNA reads as TGTGCTAGCAGCTCAAATCAGGAGGGCGAGCAGTACTTC. Translating it yields CASSSNQEGEQYF. This rearrangement joins TRBV7-7 to TRBJ2-7, with D perhaps matching TRBD2 (6 bases). This CDR3 has 13 residues. CDR1 and CDR2 (germline): SSHAT, FNYEAQ (reference sequence).

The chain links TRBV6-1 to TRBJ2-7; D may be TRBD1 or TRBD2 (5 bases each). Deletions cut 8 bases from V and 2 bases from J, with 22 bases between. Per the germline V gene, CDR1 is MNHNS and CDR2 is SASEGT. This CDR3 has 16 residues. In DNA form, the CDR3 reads TGTGCCAGCGCAAGGGAGACACAGGCGAGTACCTACGAGCAGTACTTC. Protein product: CASARETQASTYEQYF.

The CDR3 is CASRGSLNTEAFF. Written as DNA, the CDR3 is TGTGCCAGCAGGGGGTCGTTGAACACTGAAGCTTTCTTT. V and J are TRBV6-2 or TRBV6-3 and TRBJ1-1; D ambiguous. The germline gives CDR1 MNHEY, CDR2 SVGEGT. The CDR3 extends over 13 amino acids. Trimming removed 6 bases from V and 0 bases from J, with 8 bases in between.

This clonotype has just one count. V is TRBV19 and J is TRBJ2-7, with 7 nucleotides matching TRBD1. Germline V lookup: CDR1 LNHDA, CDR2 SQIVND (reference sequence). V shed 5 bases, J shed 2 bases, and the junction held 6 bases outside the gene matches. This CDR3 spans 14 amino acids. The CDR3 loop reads CASSASGQPYEQYF. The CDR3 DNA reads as TGTGCCAGTAGTGCCTCGGGACAGCCCTACGAGCAGTACTTC.

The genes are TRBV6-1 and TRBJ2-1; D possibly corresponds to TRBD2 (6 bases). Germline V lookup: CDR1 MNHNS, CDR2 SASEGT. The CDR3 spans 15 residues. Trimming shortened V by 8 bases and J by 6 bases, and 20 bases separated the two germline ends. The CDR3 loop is CASRLDVGSPNEQFF. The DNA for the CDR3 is TGTGCCAGCCGCCTTGACGTCGGGAGTCCCAATGAGCAGTTCTTC.

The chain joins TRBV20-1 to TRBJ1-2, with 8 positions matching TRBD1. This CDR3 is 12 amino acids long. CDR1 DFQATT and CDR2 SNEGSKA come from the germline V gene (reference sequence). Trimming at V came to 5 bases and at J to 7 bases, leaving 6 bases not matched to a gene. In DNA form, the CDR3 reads TGCAGTGCTTTGACAGGGGTCGGTGGCTACACCTTC. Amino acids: CSALTGVGGYTF.

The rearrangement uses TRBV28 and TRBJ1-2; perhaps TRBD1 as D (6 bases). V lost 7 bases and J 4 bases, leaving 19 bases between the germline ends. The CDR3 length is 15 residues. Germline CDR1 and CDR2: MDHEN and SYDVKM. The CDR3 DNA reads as TGTGCCAGCATCAAAGGGAGGGGGGGCCTCTATGGCTACACCTTC. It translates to CASIKGRGGLYGYTF.

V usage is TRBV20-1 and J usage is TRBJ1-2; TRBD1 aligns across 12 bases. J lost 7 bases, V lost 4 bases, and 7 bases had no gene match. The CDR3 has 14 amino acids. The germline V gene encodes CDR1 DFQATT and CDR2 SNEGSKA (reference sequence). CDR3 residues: CSANGRDRGLGYTF. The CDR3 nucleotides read TGCAGTGCTAACGGCCGGGACAGGGGGCTTGGCTACACCTTC.

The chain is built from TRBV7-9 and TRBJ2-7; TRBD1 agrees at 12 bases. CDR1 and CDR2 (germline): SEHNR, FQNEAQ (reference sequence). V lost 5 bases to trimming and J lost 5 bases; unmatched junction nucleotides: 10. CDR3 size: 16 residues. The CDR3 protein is CASSPPGQGARDEQYF. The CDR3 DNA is TGTGCCAGCAGCCCCCCGGGACAGGGGGCGAGGGACGAGCAGTACTTC.

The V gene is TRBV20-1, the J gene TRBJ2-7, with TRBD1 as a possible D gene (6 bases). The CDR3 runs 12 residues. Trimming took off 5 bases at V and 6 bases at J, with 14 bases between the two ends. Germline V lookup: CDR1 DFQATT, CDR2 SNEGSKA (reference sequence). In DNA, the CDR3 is TGCAGTGCTCCCTCAGGGGTTACCGAGCAGTACTTC. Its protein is CSAPSGVTEQYF.

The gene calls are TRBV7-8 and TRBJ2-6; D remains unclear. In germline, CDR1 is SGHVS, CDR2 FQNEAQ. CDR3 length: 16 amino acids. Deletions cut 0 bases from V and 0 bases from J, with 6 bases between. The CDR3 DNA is TGTGCCAGCAGCTTAGCAGGCTACTCTGGGGCCAACGTCCTGACTTTC. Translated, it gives CASSLAGYSGANVLTF.

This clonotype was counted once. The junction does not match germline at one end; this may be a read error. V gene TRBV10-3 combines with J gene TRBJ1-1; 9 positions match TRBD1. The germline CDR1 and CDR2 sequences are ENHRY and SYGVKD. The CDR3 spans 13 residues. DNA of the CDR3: TGTGCCGTCAGTGAGCCGAGGGACAGGGAGGCTTTCTTT. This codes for CAVSEPRDREAFF.

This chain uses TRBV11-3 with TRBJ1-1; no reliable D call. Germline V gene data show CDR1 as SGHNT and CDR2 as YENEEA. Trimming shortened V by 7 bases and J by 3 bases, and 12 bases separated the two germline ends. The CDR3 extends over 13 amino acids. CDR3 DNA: TGTGCCAGCACCTCGGCAGCTGACACTGAAGCTTTCTTT. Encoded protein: CASTSAADTEAFF.

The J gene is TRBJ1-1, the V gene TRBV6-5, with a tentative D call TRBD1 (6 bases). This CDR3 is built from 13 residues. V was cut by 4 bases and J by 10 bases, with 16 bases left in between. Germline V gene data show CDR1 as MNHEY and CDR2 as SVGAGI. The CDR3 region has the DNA TGTGCCAGCAGTTCCCATGAAGGGGGGAGAGCTTTCTTT. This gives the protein CASSSHEGGRAFF.

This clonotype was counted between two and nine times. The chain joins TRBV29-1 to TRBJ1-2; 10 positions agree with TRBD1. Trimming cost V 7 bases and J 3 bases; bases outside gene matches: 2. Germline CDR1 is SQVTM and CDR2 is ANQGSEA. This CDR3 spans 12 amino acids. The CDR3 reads CSGGQGDYGYTF. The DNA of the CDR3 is TGCAGCGGAGGACAGGGGGACTATGGCTACACCTTC.

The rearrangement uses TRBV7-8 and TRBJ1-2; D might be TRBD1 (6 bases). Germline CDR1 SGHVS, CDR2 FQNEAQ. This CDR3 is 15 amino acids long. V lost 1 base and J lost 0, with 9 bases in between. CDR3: CASSLGTAANYGYTF. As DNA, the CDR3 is TGTGCCAGCAGCTTAGGGACAGCTGCTAACTATGGCTACACCTTC.

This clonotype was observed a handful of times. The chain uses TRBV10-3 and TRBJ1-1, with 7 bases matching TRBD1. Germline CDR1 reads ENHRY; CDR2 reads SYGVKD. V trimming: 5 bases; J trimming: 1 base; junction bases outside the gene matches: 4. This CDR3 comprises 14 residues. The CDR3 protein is CAISSTGRNTEAFF. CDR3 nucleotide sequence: TGTGCCATCAGTTCGACAGGGCGGAACACTGAAGCTTTCTTT.

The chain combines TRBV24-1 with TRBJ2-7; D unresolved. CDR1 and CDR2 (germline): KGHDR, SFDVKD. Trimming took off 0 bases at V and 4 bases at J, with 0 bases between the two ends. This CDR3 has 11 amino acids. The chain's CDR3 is CATSDLYEQYF. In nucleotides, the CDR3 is TGTGCCACCAGTGATTTGTACGAGCAGTACTTC.

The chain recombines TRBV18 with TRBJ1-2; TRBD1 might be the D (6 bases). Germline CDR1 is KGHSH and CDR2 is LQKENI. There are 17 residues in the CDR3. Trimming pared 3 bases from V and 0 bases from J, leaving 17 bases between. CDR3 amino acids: CASSPTNFGQSNYGYTF. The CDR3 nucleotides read TGTGCCAGCTCACCGACGAACTTCGGACAGTCTAACTATGGCTACACCTTC.

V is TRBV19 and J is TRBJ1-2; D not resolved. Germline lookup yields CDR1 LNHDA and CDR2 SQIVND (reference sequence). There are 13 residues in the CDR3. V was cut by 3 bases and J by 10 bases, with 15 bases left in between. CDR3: CASSIPPGWNYTF. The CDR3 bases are TGTGCCAGTAGTATCCCTCCGGGATGGAACTACACCTTC.

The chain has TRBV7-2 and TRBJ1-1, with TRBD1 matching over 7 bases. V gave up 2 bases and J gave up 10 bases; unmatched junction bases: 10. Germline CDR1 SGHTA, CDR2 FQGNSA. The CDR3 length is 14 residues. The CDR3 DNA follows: TGTGCCAGCAGCTTAAGGGGGCGCGATCTGGGAGCTTTCTTT. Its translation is CASSLRGRDLGAFF.

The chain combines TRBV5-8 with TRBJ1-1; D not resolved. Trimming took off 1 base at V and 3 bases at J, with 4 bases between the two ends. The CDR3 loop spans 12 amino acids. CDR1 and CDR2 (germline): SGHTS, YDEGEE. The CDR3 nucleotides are TGTGCCAGCAGCTTGCAGGACACTGAAGCTTTCTTT. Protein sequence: CASSLQDTEAFF.

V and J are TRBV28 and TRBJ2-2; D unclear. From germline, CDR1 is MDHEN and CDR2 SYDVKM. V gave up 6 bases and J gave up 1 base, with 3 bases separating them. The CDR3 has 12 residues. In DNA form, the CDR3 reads TGTGCCAGCAGCGTGAACACCGGGGAGCTGTTTTTT. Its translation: CASSVNTGELFF.

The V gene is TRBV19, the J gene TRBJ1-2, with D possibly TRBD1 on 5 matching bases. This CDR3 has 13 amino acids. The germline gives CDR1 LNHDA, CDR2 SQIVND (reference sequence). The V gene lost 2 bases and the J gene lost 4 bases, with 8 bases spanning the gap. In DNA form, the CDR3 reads TGTGCCAGTAGTATATCGACAGCCTATGGCTACACCTTC. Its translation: CASSISTAYGYTF.

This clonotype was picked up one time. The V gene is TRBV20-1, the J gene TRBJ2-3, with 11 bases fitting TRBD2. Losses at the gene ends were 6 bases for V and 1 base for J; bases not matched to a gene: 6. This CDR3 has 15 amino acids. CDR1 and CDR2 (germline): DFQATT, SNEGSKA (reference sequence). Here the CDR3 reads CSATPGLAGTDTQYF. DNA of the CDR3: TGCAGTGCGACTCCGGGACTAGCGGGCACAGATACGCAGTATTTT.

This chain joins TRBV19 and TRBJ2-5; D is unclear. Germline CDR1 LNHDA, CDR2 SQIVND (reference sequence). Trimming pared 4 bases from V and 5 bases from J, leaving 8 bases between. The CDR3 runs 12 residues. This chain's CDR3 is CASSTNRETQYF. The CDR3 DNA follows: TGTGCCAGTAGTACAAATCGTGAGACCCAGTACTTC.